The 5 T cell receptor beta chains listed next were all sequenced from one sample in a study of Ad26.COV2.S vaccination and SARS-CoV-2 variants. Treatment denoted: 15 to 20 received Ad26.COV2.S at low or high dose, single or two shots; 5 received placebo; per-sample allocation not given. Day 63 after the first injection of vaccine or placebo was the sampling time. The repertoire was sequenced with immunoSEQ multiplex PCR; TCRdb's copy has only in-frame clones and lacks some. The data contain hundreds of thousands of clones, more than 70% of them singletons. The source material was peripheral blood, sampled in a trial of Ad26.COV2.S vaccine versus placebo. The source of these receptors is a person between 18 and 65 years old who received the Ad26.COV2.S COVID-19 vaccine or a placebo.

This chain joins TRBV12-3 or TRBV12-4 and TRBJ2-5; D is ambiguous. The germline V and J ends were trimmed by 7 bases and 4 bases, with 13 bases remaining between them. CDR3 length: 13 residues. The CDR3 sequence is CASTPYAVETQYF. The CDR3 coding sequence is TGTGCCAGCACCCCATATGCCGTAGAGACCCAGTACTTC.

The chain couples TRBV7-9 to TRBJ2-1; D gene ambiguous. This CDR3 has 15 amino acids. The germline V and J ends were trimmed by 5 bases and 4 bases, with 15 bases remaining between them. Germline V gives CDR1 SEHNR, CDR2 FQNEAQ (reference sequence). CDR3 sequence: CASSPGMARYNEQFF. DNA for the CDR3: TGTGCCAGCAGCCCGGGTATGGCCCGGTACAATGAGCAGTTCTTC.

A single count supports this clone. The CDR3 nucleotides read TGTGCCAGCAGTTGGACAGACCAAGAGACCCAGTACTTC. Its protein is CASSWTDQETQYF. The chain couples TRBV12-3 or TRBV12-4 to TRBJ2-5; tentative D call: TRBD1 (6 bases). The CDR3 is 13 amino acids. Trimming removed 4 bases at V and 0 bases at J, with 6 bases between.

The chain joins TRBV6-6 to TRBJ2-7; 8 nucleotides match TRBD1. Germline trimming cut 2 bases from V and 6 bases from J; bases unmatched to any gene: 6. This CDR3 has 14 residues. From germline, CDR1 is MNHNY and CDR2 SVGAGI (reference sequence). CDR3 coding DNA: TGTGCCAGCAGTTACACAGGGGGATCTCTCGAGCAGTACTTC. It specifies CASSYTGGSLEQYF.

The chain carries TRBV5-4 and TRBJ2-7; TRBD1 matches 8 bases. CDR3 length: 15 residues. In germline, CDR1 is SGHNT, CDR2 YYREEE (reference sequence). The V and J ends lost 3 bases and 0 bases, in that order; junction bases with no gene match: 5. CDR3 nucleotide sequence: TGTGCCAGCAGCTCGGACAGGGCGAGCTCCTACGAGCAGTACTTC. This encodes CASSSDRASSYEQYF. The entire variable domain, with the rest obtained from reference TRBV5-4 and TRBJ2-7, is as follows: ETGVTQSPTHLIKTRGQQVTLRCSSQSGHNTVSWYQQALGQGPQFIFQYYREEENGRGNFPPRFSGLQFPNYSSELNVNALELDDSALYLCASSSDRASSYEQYFGPGTRLTVT.